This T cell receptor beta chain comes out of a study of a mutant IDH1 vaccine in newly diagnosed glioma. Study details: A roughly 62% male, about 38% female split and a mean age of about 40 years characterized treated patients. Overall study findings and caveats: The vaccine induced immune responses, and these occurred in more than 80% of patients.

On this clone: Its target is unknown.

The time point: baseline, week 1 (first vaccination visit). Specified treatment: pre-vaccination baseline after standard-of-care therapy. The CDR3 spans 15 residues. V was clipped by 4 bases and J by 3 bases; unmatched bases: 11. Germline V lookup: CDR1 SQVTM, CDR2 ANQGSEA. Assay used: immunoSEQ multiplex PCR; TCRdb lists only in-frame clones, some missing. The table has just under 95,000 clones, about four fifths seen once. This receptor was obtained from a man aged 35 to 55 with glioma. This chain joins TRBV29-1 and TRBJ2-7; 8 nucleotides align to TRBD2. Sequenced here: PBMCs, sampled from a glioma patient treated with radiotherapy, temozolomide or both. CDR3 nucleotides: TGCAGCGTTGCCCCTCCGAGCGGGAGTAGCTACGAGCAGTACTTC. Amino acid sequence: CSVAPPSGSSYEQYF.